This T cell receptor beta chain was retrieved from a study of molecular identifiers for immune sequencing clone quantification (dated by TCRdb to the late 2010s). In the study overall: For a replicate experiment, the RNA from either approximately 20,000 or 98,000 naive CD8 T cells was divided into five aliquots, and four of those aliquots went on to sequencing. The study was a methods study using CD8 T cells to benchmark molecular-identifier clustering-based TCR repertoire sequencing (MIDCIRS) and TCR RNA copy counting. Paper-wide results and their limitations: Naive libraries contained spiked-in Jurkat TCR RNA (more than 9 copies' worth), which is not part of the donor repertoire. Modeling indicated around 2.7 TCR RNA copies recovered per cell, compared with about 9.4 by digital PCR, which implies a capture efficiency of approximately 30%. When barcode sub-clustering was omitted, TCR diversity was inflated by chimeric consensus sequences, with chimeras reaching as high as 47%. A single cell's worth of spiked-in Jurkat TCR RNA was reported detectable even among 850,000 to 1,000,000 naive CD8 T cells. Highly expanded clone sizes could be underestimated because identical TCR molecules may share a barcode. Clones above 20 RNA copies held over 98% of molecules in CMV-specific effector cells but under 1% in naive cells.

Libraries of naive CD8 T cells were built from anywhere between roughly 20,000 and 1,100,000 sorted cells, with 10%, 30% or 50% of the purified RNA used. Naive CD8 T cells were FACS-sorted as CD8+CD4-CCR7+CD45RA+ on a BD FACSAria II into RLT Plus buffer. To test detection sensitivity, Jurkat RNA equivalent to roughly eleven TCR copies was spiked into samples of about 19,000-1,000,000 naive CD8 T cells. CD8 T cells were enriched using RosetteSep CD8+ T Cell Enrichment Cocktail and Ficoll-Paque, and the enriched cells then underwent ACK red cell lysis. For this chain, trimming is 6 bases at the V end and 6 bases at the J end, and the number of junction bases without a gene match is 3. Its CDR3 holds 13 amino acids, cysteine through phenylalanine. The DNA shown is the 39-base CDR3, in frame from base 1. Sequences MNHEY (CDR1) and SVGEGT (CDR2) are obtained from the germline V gene. By sample share, this clonotype is medium-sized (0.01 to 0.1%). What antigen it recognizes has not been identified. Within one base of it there is no much larger clone, and no base qualities were kept.

The library came from PCR. These reads were obtained on an Illumina HiSeq 4000. Preparation of bulk TCR libraries followed a previously described approach, with the TCR primers listed in Table S5. The Qiagen AllPrep DNA/RNA kit was used to purify total RNA. Reads from multiple sequencing runs of the same library were pooled before analysis. Processing in the source paper ran as follows. Reads were retained only if the reads had an exact TCR constant sequence, and the retained reads were trimmed to 150 nt and grouped according to their 12-nt molecular barcodes. Within each barcode group, reads were sub-clustered at a 15% Levenshtein threshold, and quality-weighted consensus sequences were built per RNA molecule. Non-functional sequences were removed, as were lower-count sequences one edit away from another. Based on fitting two negative binomial distributions, any barcode sub-cluster with under 20% of the maximum read count was discarded. TCRdb reanalyzed the raw reads on its own, using fastp at Q25 for trimming and MiXCR for clone calling, and kept in-frame beta chains. Rows with a matching CDR3 protein are joined into one entry that keeps the most common DNA and genes. TCRdb's processing, not the authors', yielded these V and J calls. The sample contains around 9,000 distinct CDR3 sequences, less than 20% of them found a single time. Jointly, the top ten make up 1.1% to 1.5% of the sample.

The source material was naive CD8+ T cells from blood, with Jurkat cell RNA spiked in. The sample's cell subset or site, from its label and the paper: FACS-sorted CD8+CD4-CCR7+CD45RA+ naive T cells. The receptor chain draws on TRBV6-2 or TRBV6-3 and TRBJ1-5; 9 central bases correspond to TRBD1. The sequence was collected from a human donor in good health. Some libraries in this study had Jurkat cell RNA spiked in. The CDR3 is CASSTGGFQPQHF. The DNA is TGTGCCAGCAGCACAGGGGGCTTTCAGCCCCAGCATTTT.